This TCR beta chain derives from a study of cytomegalovirus exposure and HLA in healthy donors. Study outcomes and limitations: With high specificity and sensitivity, the classifier reportedly diagnosed cytomegalovirus status. In vitro, three CMV-associated chains proved specific for CMV antigens. Among TCR beta chains, those listed as cytomegalovirus-associated numbered over 150.

Germline CDR1 is SNHLY and CDR2 is FYNNEI. V lost 6 bases and J lost 9; bases outside the gene matches: 6. The CDR3 contains 14 residues. While the first cohort had fewer than 850 subjects, the donors belonged to the separate validation cohort of about 110 subjects. On this clone: The antigen is not known.

Clones were sequenced by immunoSEQ multiplex PCR, and TCRdb holds only the in-frame ones, with some missing. In the table there are 150,000 or so clones, around 86% of which are singletons. The origin of this receptor is a man aged 18 to 35 in good health and CMV-seropositive. Material for sequencing was PBMCs. The chain employs TRBV2 and TRBJ1-6, with 9 positions matching TRBD1. This chain's CDR3 is CASRKGQGGSPLHF. In nucleotides, the CDR3 is TGTGCCAGCAGAAAGGGACAGGGAGGTTCACCCCTCCACTTT.